The present entry profiles one T cell receptor beta chain with its context. As processed by the authors: Nucleated cell number was recorded as an estimate derived from reference gene primer amplification. The protocol was immunoSEQ multiplex PCR, while the TCRdb copy is restricted to in-frame clones and leaves out a portion. For V, J and clone size, that table is used; D and trimming come from the DNA. This table holds 150,000 to 200,000 clones, roughly 90% found once. Deletions cut 4 bases from V and 4 bases from J, with 15 bases between. The V gene's germline CDR1 is SSHAT and CDR2 FNYEAQ (reference sequence). This CDR3 region has 15 residues. This specimen belongs to a study of blood T cell repertoires in COVID-19.

This sequence joins TRBV7-7 and TRBJ2-3; D gene unclear. Sequencing was carried out using PBMCs or T cells enriched from blood (not recorded which). The TCR originated in a human donor with acute COVID-19. The donor label of this sample is uncertain. CDR3 sequence (DNA): TGTGCCAGCAGCTCCGGAGCGCTTCCCTCAGATACGCAGTATTTT. Residues: CASSSGALPSDTQYF.